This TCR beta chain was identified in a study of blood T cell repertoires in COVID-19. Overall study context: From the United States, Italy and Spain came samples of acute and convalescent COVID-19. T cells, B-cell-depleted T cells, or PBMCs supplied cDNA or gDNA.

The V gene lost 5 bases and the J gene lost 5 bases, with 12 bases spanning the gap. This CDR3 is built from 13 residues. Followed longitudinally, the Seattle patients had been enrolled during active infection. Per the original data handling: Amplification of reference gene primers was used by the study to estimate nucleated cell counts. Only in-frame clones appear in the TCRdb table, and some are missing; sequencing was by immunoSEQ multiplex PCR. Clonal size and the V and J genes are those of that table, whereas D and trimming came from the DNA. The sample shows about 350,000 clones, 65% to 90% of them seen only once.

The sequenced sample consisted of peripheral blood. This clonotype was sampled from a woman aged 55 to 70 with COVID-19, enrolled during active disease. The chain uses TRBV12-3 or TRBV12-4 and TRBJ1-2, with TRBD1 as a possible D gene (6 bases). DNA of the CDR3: TGTGCCAGCAGTCTAGACAGGTTGTATGGCTACACCTTC. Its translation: CASSLDRLYGYTF.